This T cell receptor (beta chain) came from a study of blood T cell repertoires in COVID-19. The germline V gene encodes CDR1 SGHTA and CDR2 FQGNSA. This CDR3 has 13 amino acids. Trimming shortened V by 5 bases and J by 6 bases, and 11 bases separated the two germline ends. Per the study methods: It was from reference gene primer amplification that nucleated cell counts were estimated. Measured with immunoSEQ multiplex PCR; TCRdb has only the in-frame clones, and not every one. That table furnishes V, J and clone size, whereas the DNA furnished D and trimming. Of some 140,000 clones in the sample, 70% to 85% were seen once. This clone was seen more than once but under ten times.

What was sequenced was peripheral blood. The TCR comes from an elderly woman with acute or convalescent COVID-19. The chain employs TRBV7-2 and TRBJ2-1; D remains unclear. The CDR3, as DNA: TGTGCCAGCAGCGTAGGCCCGGGCAATGAGCAGTTCTTC. It encodes CASSVGPGNEQFF.